These T cell receptor beta chains were read from a single sample in a study of vaccination effects on CD4 cells after COVID-19. TCRdb's table, derived via immunoSEQ multiplex PCR, lists solely in-frame clones and lacks some. The table includes 41,000 or so clones, approximately 80% detected once. Their recognized antigens are unknown. Sequencing was performed on CD4+ T cells from PBMCs cultured with HCoV-NL63 spike peptides, taken before COVID-19 vaccination. The receptors come from a human donor who received a COVID-19 vaccine. Each CDR3 is given without its conserved first and last residue.

v_call cdr3_aa
TRBV5-1 ASSSGTADEKLF
TRBV28 ASSPWGQGSNQPQH
TRBV4-3 ASSQDPSMNTGELF
TRBV7-8 ASSNLPLGASTGELF
TRBV29-1 SVAGTDRNQPQH
TRBV4-3 ASSLPRTGGWLGAGELF
TRBV12-3/TRBV12-4 ASSQGKQF
TRBV9 ASSSSGTGGMDTQY
TRBV2 ASTQQGFMNTEAF
TRBV10-3 ATEALGANTGELF
TRBV18 ASSPGTQETQY
TRBV7-9 ASSDRDIQY
TRBV7-2 ASSSRALGEIQETQY
TRBV29-1 SVPGIETQY
TRBV27 ASSWAPRLTTDLYGYT
TRBV6-5 ASSTGRSNQPQH
TRBV5-1 ASSADWGDTQY
TRBV19 ASSIRPGQGSQQQF
TRBV3-1/TRBV3-2 ASSPRGAGGNTIY
TRBV20-1 SARAGLGF
TRBV14 ASSQVKAYQETQY
TRBV6-5 ASSRDSSEAF
TRBV6-6 ASKNLAGGGQTQY
TRBV2 ASSPNRNQPQH
TRBV18 ASSPETGMAF
TRBV25-1 ASTPVTGMAF
TRBV6-5 ASSQGSSSYNEQF
TRBV7-2 ASSFGRLQETQY
TRBV5-1 ASRTGTGGYGGELF